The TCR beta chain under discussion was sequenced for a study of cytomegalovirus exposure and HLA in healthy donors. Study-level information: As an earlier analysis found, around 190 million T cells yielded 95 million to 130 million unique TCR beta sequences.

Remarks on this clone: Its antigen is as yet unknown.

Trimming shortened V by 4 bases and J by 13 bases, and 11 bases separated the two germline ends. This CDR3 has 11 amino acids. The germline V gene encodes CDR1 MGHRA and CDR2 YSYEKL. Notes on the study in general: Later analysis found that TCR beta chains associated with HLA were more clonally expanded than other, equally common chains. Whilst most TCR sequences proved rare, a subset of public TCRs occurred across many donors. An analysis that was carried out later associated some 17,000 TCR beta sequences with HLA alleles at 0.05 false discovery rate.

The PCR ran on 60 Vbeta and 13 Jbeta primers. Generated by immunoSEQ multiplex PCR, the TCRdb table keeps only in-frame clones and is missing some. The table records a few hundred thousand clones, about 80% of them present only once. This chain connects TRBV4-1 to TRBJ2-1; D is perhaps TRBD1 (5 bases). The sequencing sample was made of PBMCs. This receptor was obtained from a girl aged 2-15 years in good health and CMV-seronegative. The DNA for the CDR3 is TGCGCCAGCAGCCCCGGTCGGACACAGTTCTTC. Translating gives CASSPGRTQFF.